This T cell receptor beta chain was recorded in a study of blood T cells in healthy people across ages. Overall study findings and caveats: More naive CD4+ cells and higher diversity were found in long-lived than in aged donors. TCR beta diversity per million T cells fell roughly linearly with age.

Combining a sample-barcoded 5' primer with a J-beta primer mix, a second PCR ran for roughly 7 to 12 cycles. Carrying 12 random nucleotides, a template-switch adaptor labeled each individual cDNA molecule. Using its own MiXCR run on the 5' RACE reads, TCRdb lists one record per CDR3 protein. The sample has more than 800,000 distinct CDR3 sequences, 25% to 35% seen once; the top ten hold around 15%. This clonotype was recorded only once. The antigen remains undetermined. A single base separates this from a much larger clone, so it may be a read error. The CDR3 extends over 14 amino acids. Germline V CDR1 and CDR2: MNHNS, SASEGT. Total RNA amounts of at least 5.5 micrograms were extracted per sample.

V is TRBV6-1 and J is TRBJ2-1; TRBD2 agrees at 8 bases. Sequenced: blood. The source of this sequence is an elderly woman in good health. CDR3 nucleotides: TGTACCAGCATTAACGGGGGGGCCTATTATGAGCAGTTCTTC. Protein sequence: CTSINGGAYYEQFF.